This TCR beta chain was captured by sequencing in a study of lymphopenia after photon versus proton radiotherapy. Regarding the study as a whole: Under photons, naive T cells and diversity fell while effector/memory populations rose. After the lymphocyte nadir, photon-treated repertoires showed oligoclonal expansion, especially of CD8+ Temra cells. Post-nadir TCR diversity decline inversely tracked overall survival among those who died.

Some clones are missing from TCRdb's copy, which holds only in-frame ones; the method was immunoSEQ multiplex PCR. This table holds about 49,000 clones, around four fifths found once. In regard to this clone: What it recognizes is unknown.

CDR1 and CDR2 from the germline V gene are LNHDA and SQIVND (reference sequence). The CDR3 sequence is 12 residues long. With 6 bases removed from V and 4 bases from J, the gap between germline ends came to 9 bases. Sequencing used peripheral blood, obtained from a patient treated with photon-based radiotherapy. The V gene is TRBV19, the J gene TRBJ1-2; D is uncertain. The receptor was derived from a man aged 50-59 years with gastric cancer. The CDR3 DNA sequence: TGTGCCAGTAGCGATACGCGCTATGGCTACACCTTC. It is translated as CASSDTRYGYTF.